Listed below are T cell receptor beta chains from one sample, sequenced in a study of glioma-infiltrating T cells after dendritic cell vaccination. The table came from immunoSEQ multiplex PCR; TCRdb's copy has only in-frame clones and leaves some out. The repertoire holds about 65,000 clones, with around nine tenths as singletons. Sequencing used blood, obtained after dendritic cell vaccination. The receptors were gathered from a human donor with glioblastoma. CDR3s include the opening cysteine and the closing phenylalanine or tryptophan. D genes are given only for firm matches.

J: TRBJ1-6; D: NA; V: TRBV6-5; CDR3: CASSFSGGSYNSPLHF
J: TRBJ1-1; D: NA; V: TRBV18; CDR3: CASSSLDRKNTEAFF
J: TRBJ2-4; D: TRBD1; V: TRBV7-9; CDR3: CASSPTGVPLGVIQYF
J: TRBJ1-6; D: TRBD1; V: TRBV7-2; CDR3: CASSLPSTGRSPLHF
J: TRBJ2-7; D: TRBD1; V: TRBV27; CDR3: CASSLSKGQGAQEQYF
J: TRBJ2-1; D: TRBD2; V: TRBV10-2; CDR3: CASRSSGGANEQFF
J: TRBJ1-2; D: TRBD1; V: TRBV11-2; CDR3: CASSAHRGQGYTF
J: TRBJ2-7; D: NA; V: TRBV7-9; CDR3: CASSLEVGHEQYF
J: TRBJ2-3; D: NA; V: TRBV5-1; CDR3: CASRDSQTSTDTQYF
J: TRBJ2-7; D: NA; V: TRBV10-3; CDR3: CAITAGALSYEQYF
J: TRBJ2-1; D: TRBD2; V: TRBV10-2; CDR3: CASSGLANNEQFF
J: NA; D: TRBD1; V: TRBV7-8; CDR3: CASRPDRGRHEQYF
J: TRBJ2-7; D: NA; V: TRBV28; CDR3: CASSLLEGDYEQYF
J: TRBJ2-5; D: NA; V: TRBV7-8; CDR3: CASSFNRTQYF
J: TRBJ2-6; D: TRBD1; V: TRBV5-1; CDR3: CASSRIGGVSGANVLTF
J: TRBJ2-5; D: TRBD1; V: TRBV19; CDR3: CASSPGTGTGGETQYF
J: TRBJ1-3; D: NA; V: TRBV6-5; CDR3: CASSYAAGNTIYF
J: TRBJ2-7; D: TRBD1; V: TRBV6-5; CDR3: CASGRTGQNEQYF
J: TRBJ1-5; D: TRBD1; V: TRBV7-8; CDR3: CASSPWTGGNQPQHF
J: TRBJ2-7; D: TRBD1; V: TRBV2; CDR3: CASSLDRTYEQYF
J: TRBJ1-1; D: NA; V: TRBV2; CDR3: CASKGGGKSTEAFF
J: TRBJ1-3; D: NA; V: TRBV18; CDR3: CASSLTDGGNGNTIYF
J: TRBJ2-5; D: NA; V: TRBV29-1; CDR3: CSVVEGGETQYF
J: TRBJ2-1; D: NA; V: TRBV4-3; CDR3: CASSQGGRLVANEQFF
J: TRBJ2-5; D: TRBD2; V: TRBV11-2; CDR3: CASSSSGLAKDETQYF
J: TRBJ1-2; D: NA; V: TRBV11-1; CDR3: CASSPDRNYGYTF
J: TRBJ2-7; D: TRBD2; V: TRBV4-3; CDR3: CASSQEWLAESDEQYF
J: TRBJ1-5; D: NA; V: TRBV27; CDR3: CASSPTAINQPQHF
J: TRBJ1-2; D: TRBD1; V: TRBV25-1; CDR3: CASSGGQGTSGYTF
J: TRBJ1-1; D: NA; V: TRBV4-2; CDR3: CASSQDQRGGTEAFF
J: NA; D: NA; V: TRBV19; CDR3: CASSTRQDTYEQYF
J: TRBJ2-7; D: TRBD1; V: TRBV5-6; CDR3: CASSQTGGSIYEQYF